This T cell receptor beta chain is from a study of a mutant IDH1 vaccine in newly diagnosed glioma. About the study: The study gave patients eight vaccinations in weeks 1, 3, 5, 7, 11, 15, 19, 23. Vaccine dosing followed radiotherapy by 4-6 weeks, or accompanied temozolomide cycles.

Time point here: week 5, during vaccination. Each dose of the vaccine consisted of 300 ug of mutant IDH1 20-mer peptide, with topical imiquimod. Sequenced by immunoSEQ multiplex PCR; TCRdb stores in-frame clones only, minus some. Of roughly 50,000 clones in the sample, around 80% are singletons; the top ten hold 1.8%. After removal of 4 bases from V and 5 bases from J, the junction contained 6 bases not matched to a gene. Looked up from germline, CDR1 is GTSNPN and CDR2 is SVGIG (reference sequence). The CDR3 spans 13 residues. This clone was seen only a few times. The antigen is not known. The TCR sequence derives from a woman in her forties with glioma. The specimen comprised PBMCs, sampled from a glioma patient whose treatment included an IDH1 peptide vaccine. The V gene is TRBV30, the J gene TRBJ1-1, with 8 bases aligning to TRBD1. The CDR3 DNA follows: TGTGCCTGGATGTTAACAGGGGGGACTGAAGCTTTCTTT. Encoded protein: CAWMLTGGTEAFF.